This section outlines one TCR beta chain sequence together with its context. What it recognizes is unknown. TCRdb keeps only in-frame clones here, not all; method: immunoSEQ multiplex PCR. Here the sample spans some 98,000 clones, roughly 90% being singletons. Germline V gene sequence: CDR1 GTSNPN, CDR2 SVGIG (reference sequence). The V end was cut by 3 bases, the J end by 6 bases, with 14 bases between. This CDR3 comprises 13 residues. This entry belongs to a study of T cell responses to AZD1222 COVID-19 vaccine. Whole-study findings and limits: The donor cohort was predominantly white British with a female majority, and clonal diversity may have been underestimated. Unmutated variant regions are reportedly the target of nearly half of TCRs that are spike-specific. The study found Spike-specific TCR breadth and depth rose after two AZD1222 doses.

V is TRBV30 and J is TRBJ1-2; weak D call: TRBD1 (6 bases). The input for sequencing was peripheral blood, taken 28 days after the second AZD1222 dose. The clonotype originates from an adult who received the AZD1222 COVID-19 vaccine. CDR3 DNA sequence: TGTGCCTGGAGACAGGGTGGCGTCCATGGCTACACCTTC. Its protein is CAWRQGGVHGYTF.